A selection of T cell receptor beta chains follows, all from one sample in a study of blood T cell repertoires in COVID-19. TCRdb's table, derived via immunoSEQ multiplex PCR, lists solely in-frame clones and lacks some. The sample has roughly 140,000 clones, about nine tenths seen once. Sequenced sample: peripheral blood. The receptors come from a human donor in a cohort sampled during active COVID-19. The CDR3 runs from the conserved cysteine through the conserved F or W. Fields, in order: CDR3 length, D gene, V gene, J gene, clone size, CDR3 DNA, CDR3 protein. D genes are given only for firm matches. Size tells how often a clone was seen (once, few, many) or the class of an expanded clone, and some rows leave it out.

>15|.|TRBV6-5|TRBJ1-5|.
TGTGCCAGCAGTTCGACAGGCCAGGGCAATCAGCCCCAGCATTTT
CASSSTGQGNQPQHF
>18|TRBD1|TRBV7-8|TRBJ2-3|.
TGTGCCAGCAGCTTAGTTGCCCACAGGGGGTCAAGCACAGATACGCAGTATTTT
CASSLVAHRGSSTDTQYF
>14|.|TRBV4-1|TRBJ2-7|few
TGCGCCAGCAGCCAAGTTCCAGGGGCGAGGGAGCAGTACTTC
CASSQVPGAREQYF
>16|TRBD1|TRBV7-8|TRBJ1-5|few
TGTGCCAGCAGCTACACCACCGGGACAGGGCTTCAGCCCCAGCATTTT
CASSYTTGTGLQPQHF
>16|TRBD1|TRBV18|TRBJ2-5|.
TGTGCCAGCTCACCCCCTTCACAGGGGGCCCAAGAGACCCAGTACTTC
CASSPPSQGAQETQYF
>16|.|TRBV13|TRBJ2-1|.
TGTGCCAGCAGCTTAGGCCCCCGGACTTACTACAATGAGCAGTTCTTC
CASSLGPRTYYNEQFF
>15|TRBD2|TRBV6-2/TRBV6-3|TRBJ2-1|.
TGTGCCAGCAGTTACGCCCGACTAGCGGCAAATGAGCAGTTCTTC
CASSYARLAANEQFF
>13|.|TRBV19|TRBJ2-7|.
TGTGCCAGTAGTATAGGACACTCCTACGAGCAGTACTTC
CASSIGHSYEQYF
>14|.|TRBV7-3|TRBJ2-5|.
TGTGCCAGCAGCTTAGCGGGGGCCGGAGAGACCCAGTACTTC
CASSLAGAGETQYF
>14|TRBD2|TRBV11-2|TRBJ2-5|many
TGTGCCAGCAGCTTCAATAGCGGGAGTGAGACCCAGTACTTC
CASSFNSGSETQYF
>17|.|TRBV12-2|TRBJ2-3|.
TGTGCAAGTCGCTTAGGCGGGGACTCGACTAGCACAGATACGCAGTATTTT
CASRLGGDSTSTDTQYF
>13|.|TRBV7-9|TRBJ2-1|.
TGTGCCAGCACCCCGAGTACCGGTGGTGAGCAGTTCTTC
CASTPSTGGEQFF
>15|TRBD1|TRBV28|TRBJ2-1|.
TGTGCCAGCAGTATCCCGGGACAGCTGTACAATGAGCAGTTCTTC
CASSIPGQLYNEQFF
>18|TRBD2|TRBV7-6|TRBJ2-7|.
TGTGCCAGCAGCTTAGATACCCCGGGACTAGCGGGAGACTACGAGCAGTACTTC
CASSLDTPGLAGDYEQYF
>23|TRBD2|TRBV11-3|TRBJ2-6|.
TGTGCCAGCAGCTTAGATCTGTCGTGGGGGTCTAGCGGGTTATCATCTGGGGCCAACGTCCTGACTTTC
CASSLDLSWGSSGLSSGANVLTF
>14|.|TRBV7-2|TRBJ2-5|.
TGTGCCAGCAGCTTAGCGTGGCAGGCGGAGACCCAGTACTTC
CASSLAWQAETQYF
>14|.|TRBV6-5|TRBJ2-5|.
TGTGCCAGCAGTTACTCGACTACCCTAGGGACCCAGTACTTC
CASSYSTTLGTQYF
>15|.|TRBV28|TRBJ2-7|.
TGTGCCAGCAGTCCGTTGGGACTGGCTTTCTACGAGCAGTACTTC
CASSPLGLAFYEQYF
>15|TRBD1|TRBV7-2|TRBJ1-2|.
TGTGCCAGCAGGGACAGGGAGGGGGCTAACTATGGCTACACCTTC
CASRDREGANYGYTF
>17|.|TRBV4-1|TRBJ1-4|.
TGCGCCAGCAGTGCGGGGGCGTGGGGCCAGACTAATGAAAAACTGTTTTTT
CASSAGAWGQTNEKLFF